Below, 3 T cell receptor beta chains from the same sample are listed, as sequenced in a study of CD8+ T cells in alopecia areata. cDNA reverse transcribed from extracted RNA served as the sequencing template. Repertoires were generated with immunoSEQ multiplex PCR, while TCRdb's copy carries only in-frame clones and drops some. The sample records a few thousand clones, under 70% being singletons. Sequenced input: skin. These receptors were obtained from a human donor in good health.

The gene calls are TRBV25-1 and TRBJ2-7; D might be TRBD2 (6 bases). Trimming pared 3 bases from V and 1 base from J, leaving 19 bases between. CDR3 size: 17 residues. Germline CDR1 is MGHDK and CDR2 is SYGVNS. The CDR3 reads CASSDTRLTGDSYEQYF. CDR3 nucleotides: TGTGCCAGCAGTGACACCCGTCTGACGGGGGATTCCTACGAGCAGTACTTC.

This clone was counted once. The gene calls are TRBV28 and TRBJ1-6, with a weak D call TRBD1 (5 bases). Germline V gene data show CDR1 as MDHEN and CDR2 as SYDVKM. V lost 2 bases to trimming and J lost 4 bases, with 15 bases between them. CDR3 length equals 17 residues. The CDR3, as DNA: TGTGCCAGCAGTTTAAAGAGGGGACCGCCTTATAATTCACCCCTCCACTTT. Its translation: CASSLKRGPPYNSPLHF.

The V call is TRBV5-1, the J call TRBJ2-7; TRBD1 is a possible D gene (6 bases). The V gene lost 4 bases and the J gene lost 5 bases, with 22 bases spanning the gap. Per the germline V gene, CDR1 is SGHRS and CDR2 is YFSETQ. The CDR3 loop spans 16 amino acids. This chain's CDR3 is CASSPRGDNRRDEQYF. CDR3 sequence (DNA): TGCGCCAGCAGCCCCCGTGGGGACAACAGACGGGACGAGCAGTACTTC. Filled out from reference TRBV5-1 and TRBJ2-7, the complete variable domain reads KAGVTQTPRYLIKTRGQQVTLSCSPISGHRSVSWYQQTPGQGLQFLFEYFSETQRNKGNFPGRFSGRQFSNSRSEMNVSTLELGDSALYLCASSPRGDNRRDEQYFGPGTRLTVT.